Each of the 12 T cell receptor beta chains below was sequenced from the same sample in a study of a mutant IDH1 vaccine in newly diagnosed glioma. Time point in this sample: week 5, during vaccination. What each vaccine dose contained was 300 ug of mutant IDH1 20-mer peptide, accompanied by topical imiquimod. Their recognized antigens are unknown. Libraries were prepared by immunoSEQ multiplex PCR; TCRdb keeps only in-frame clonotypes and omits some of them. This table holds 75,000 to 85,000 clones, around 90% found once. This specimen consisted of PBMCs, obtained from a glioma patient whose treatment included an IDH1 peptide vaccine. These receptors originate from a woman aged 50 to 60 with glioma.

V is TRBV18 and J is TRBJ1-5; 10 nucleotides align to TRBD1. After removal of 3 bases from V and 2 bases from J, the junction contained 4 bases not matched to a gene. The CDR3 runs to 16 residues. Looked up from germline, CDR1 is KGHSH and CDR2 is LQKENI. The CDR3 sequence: CASSPTGTGGNQPQHF. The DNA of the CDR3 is TGTGCCAGCTCACCGACCGGGACAGGGGGCAATCAGCCCCAGCATTTT.

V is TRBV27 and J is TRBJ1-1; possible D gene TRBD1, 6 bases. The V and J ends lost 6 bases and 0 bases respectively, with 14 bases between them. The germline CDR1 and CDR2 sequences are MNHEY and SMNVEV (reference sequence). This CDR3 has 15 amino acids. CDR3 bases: TGTGCCAGCAGGTCCGGGACACCTTTGAACACTGAAGCTTTCTTT. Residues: CASRSGTPLNTEAFF.

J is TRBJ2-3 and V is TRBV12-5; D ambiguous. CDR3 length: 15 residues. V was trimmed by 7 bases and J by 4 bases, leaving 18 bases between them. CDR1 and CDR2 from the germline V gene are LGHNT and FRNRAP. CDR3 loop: CASAGSAELADTQYF. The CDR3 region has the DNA TGTGCTAGTGCCGGGTCGGCGGAGTTGGCAGATACGCAGTATTTT.

The CDR3 here is CASSNLAGGSNEQFF. DNA for the CDR3: TGTGCCAGCAGTAATCTAGCGGGAGGGTCCAATGAGCAGTTCTTC. The chain links TRBV27 to TRBJ2-1; 12 positions agree with TRBD2. Trimming removed 5 bases from V and 6 bases from J; junction bases left unmatched: 5. Germline CDR1 and CDR2: MNHEY and SMNVEV (reference sequence). CDR3 length: 15 residues.

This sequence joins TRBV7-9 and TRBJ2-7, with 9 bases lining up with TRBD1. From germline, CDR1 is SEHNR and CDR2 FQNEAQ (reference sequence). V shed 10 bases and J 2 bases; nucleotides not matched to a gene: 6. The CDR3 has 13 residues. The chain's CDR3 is CATGDRDAYEQYF. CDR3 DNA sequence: TGTGCCACGGGGGACAGGGACGCCTACGAGCAGTACTTC.

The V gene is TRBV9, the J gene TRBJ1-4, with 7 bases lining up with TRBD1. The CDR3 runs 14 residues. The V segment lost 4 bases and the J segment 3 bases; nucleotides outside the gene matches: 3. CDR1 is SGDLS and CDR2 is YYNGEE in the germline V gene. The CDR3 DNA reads TGTGCCAGCAGCACGCAGGGGGCTAATGAAAAACTGTTTTTT. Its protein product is CASSTQGANEKLFF.

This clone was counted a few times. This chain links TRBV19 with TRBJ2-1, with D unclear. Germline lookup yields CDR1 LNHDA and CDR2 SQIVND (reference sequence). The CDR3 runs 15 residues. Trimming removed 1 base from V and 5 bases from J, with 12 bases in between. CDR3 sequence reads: CASSIGGRAHNEQFF. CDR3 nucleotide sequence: TGTGCCAGTAGTATAGGTGGTCGTGCCCACAATGAGCAGTTCTTC.

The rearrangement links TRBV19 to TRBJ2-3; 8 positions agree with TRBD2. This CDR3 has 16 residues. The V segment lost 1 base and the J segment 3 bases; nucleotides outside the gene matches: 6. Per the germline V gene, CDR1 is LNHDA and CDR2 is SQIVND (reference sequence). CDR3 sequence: CASSIAGGVRTDTQYF. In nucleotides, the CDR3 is TGTGCCAGTAGTATAGCGGGAGGGGTTCGTACAGATACGCAGTATTTT.

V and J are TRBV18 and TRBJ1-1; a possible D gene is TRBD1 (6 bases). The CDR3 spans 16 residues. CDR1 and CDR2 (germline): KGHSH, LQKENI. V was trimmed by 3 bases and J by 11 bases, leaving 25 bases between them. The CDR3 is CASSPQSGAGVSKAFF. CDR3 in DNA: TGTGCCAGCTCACCGCAATCAGGGGCCGGGGTCTCTAAGGCTTTCTTT.

In DNA, the CDR3 is TGTGCCAGCAGCGTAGACGTTGTCACCGGGGAGCTGTTTTTT. Translating gives CASSVDVVTGELFF. The chain is built from TRBV9 and TRBJ2-2; D gene uncertain. CDR1 is SGDLS, CDR2 YYNGEE, per germline. This CDR3 has 14 residues. V was trimmed by 0 bases and J by 4 bases, leaving 7 bases between them.

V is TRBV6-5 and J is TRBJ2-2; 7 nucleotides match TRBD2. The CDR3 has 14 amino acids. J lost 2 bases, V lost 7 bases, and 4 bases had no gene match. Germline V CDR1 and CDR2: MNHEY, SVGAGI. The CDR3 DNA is TGTGCCAGCACCGGACTAGGAAACACCGGGGAGCTGTTTTTT. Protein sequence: CASTGLGNTGELFF.

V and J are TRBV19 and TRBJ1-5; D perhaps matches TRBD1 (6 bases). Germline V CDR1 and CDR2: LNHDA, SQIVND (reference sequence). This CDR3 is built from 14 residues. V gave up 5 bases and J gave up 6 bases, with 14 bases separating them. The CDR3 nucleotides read TGTGCCAGTAGTCCCTCCTTAGGGGGTCAGCCCCAGCATTTT. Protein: CASSPSLGGQPQHF.